This is a list of T cell receptor beta chains from one sample in a study of OX40 agonist ivuxolimab in advanced cancers. TCRdb's table, derived via immunoSEQ multiplex PCR, lists solely in-frame clones and lacks some. The table includes tens of thousands of clones, 75% to 90% detected once. The sample consisted of CD4+ or CD8+ T cells sorted from blood, taken in a trial of the OX40 agonist ivuxolimab. The source is an adult with an advanced solid tumor such as melanoma, head and neck, liver or kidney cancer. CDR3s include the opening cysteine and the closing phenylalanine or tryptophan. Each record gives: CDR3 protein, CDR3 DNA, V gene, clone size, D gene, J gene. A D gene is named only where the DNA matches it firmly. Not all rows give a size; the values are once, few, many and, for expanded clones, a class.

CATLNRPPVRVSYEQYF TGTGCCACCTTAAATAGACCTCCAGTGCGGGTCTCCTACGAGCAGTACTTC TRBV11-2 NA NA TRBJ2-7
CASSAKTSGRMGEQFF TGTGCCAGCAGCGCCAAGACTAGCGGGAGAATGGGTGAGCAGTTCTTC TRBV9 NA TRBD2 TRBJ2-1
CASTISPVASSYEQYF TGCGCCAGCACCATAAGTCCGGTCGCGAGCTCCTACGAGCAGTACTTC TRBV10-2 NA NA TRBJ2-7
CASSEAGASTDTQYF TGTGCCAGCAGCGAGGCGGGGGCCAGCACAGATACGCAGTATTTT TRBV9 NA NA TRBJ2-3
CASSISLAGELFF TGCGCCAGCAGCATCAGTTTAGCCGGGGAGCTGTTTTTT TRBV5-1 NA NA TRBJ2-2
CASSVRENTEAFF TGTGCCAGCAGCGTCAGGGAGAACACTGAAGCTTTCTTT TRBV5-4 NA NA TRBJ1-1
CASSFEGVGNTEAFF TGCGCCAGCAGCTTTGAGGGGGTCGGGAACACTGAAGCTTTCTTT TRBV5-1 NA NA TRBJ1-1
CSVDVARGDNEQFF TGCAGCGTTGATGTAGCTAGGGGGGACAATGAGCAGTTCTTC TRBV29-1 once NA TRBJ2-1
CASSGTSSYEQYF TGTGCCAGCAGCGGGACTAGCTCCTACGAGCAGTACTTC TRBV9 NA TRBD2 TRBJ2-7
CASSDPRGRDRGFYEQYF TGCGCCAGCAGTGACCCGAGGGGCCGGGACAGGGGTTTCTACGAGCAGTACTTC TRBV10-1 once TRBD1 TRBJ2-7
CATLTGVRFTDTQYF TGTGCCACCTTGACAGGGGTTCGATTCACAGATACGCAGTATTTT TRBV6-1 NA TRBD1 TRBJ2-3
CASSFLGQGLNTEAFF TGCGCCAGCAGCTTCTTGGGACAGGGATTGAACACTGAAGCTTTCTTT TRBV5-1 NA TRBD1 TRBJ1-1
CASSIGTLSNQPQHF TGTGCCAGTAGTATCGGGACACTTAGCAATCAGCCCCAGCATTTT TRBV19 NA NA TRBJ1-5
CAKESAASWGLLFSYEQYF TGCGCCAAAGAAAGTGCCGCAAGTTGGGGGCTACTCTTCTCCTACGAGCAGTACTTC TRBV5-1 NA NA TRBJ2-7
CASSEVGQPQHF TGTGCCAGCAGTGAGGTGGGCCAGCCCCAACATTTT TRBV2 NA NA TRBJ1-5
CASSPTLGGFIAFF TGTGCCAGCAGCCCAACGTTAGGTGGCTTTATAGCTTTCTTT TRBV7-3 NA NA TRBJ1-1
CASTTLPRASTEQFF TGTGCCAGCACCACACTCCCCAGGGCAAGCACTGAGCAGTTCTTC TRBV27 NA NA TRBJ2-1
CASSAAGQGNIQYF TGTGCCAGCAGCGCGGCGGGACAGGGAAACATTCAGTACTTC TRBV9 NA TRBD1 TRBJ2-4
CASSPRGWTGKNIQYF TGTGCCAGCAGCCCCCGGGGTTGGACAGGGAAAAACATTCAGTACTTC TRBV7-9 NA TRBD1 TRBJ2-4
CASSSRRAPRSPLHF TGTGCCAGTAGTTCCCGGCGGGCACCTCGTTCACCCCTCCACTTT TRBV19 NA NA TRBJ1-6
CASSLQRRPTPNTGELFF TGTGCCAGCAGCTTACAACGCAGGCCGACCCCGAACACCGGGGAGCTGTTTTTT TRBV7-8 NA NA TRBJ2-2
CASSRHMRGPGDTQYF TGTGCCAGCAGCCGACATATGCGGGGGCCAGGTGATACGCAGTATTTT TRBV11-2 NA NA TRBJ2-3
CASSDQGAFLGQPQHF TGCGCCAGCAGTGACCAGGGGGCTTTTTTAGGTCAGCCCCAGCATTTT TRBV10-2 NA TRBD1 TRBJ1-5
CASSTEVLAKNIQYF TGTGCCAGCAGCACAGAGGTACTAGCCAAAAACATTCAGTACTTC TRBV28 NA NA TRBJ2-4
CASSQETSGVGNPYEQYF TGTGCCAGCAGCCAGGAGACTAGCGGCGTGGGGAACCCCTACGAGCAGTACTTC TRBV4-2 NA TRBD2 TRBJ2-7
CAWSVLGAGGSNQPQHF TGTGCCTGGAGTGTACTGGGGGCAGGGGGTAGCAATCAGCCCCAGCATTTT TRBV30 once TRBD1 TRBJ1-5
CASSLVVEQFF TGTGCCAGCAGCTTGGTAGTTGAGCAGTTCTTC TRBV5-8 NA NA TRBJ2-1
CASSVDIAGGLNEQFF TGTGCCAGCAGCGTAGATATAGCGGGAGGGCTCAATGAGCAGTTCTTC TRBV9 NA TRBD2 TRBJ2-1
CASSSGASEQFF TGTGCCAGCAGCTCAGGGGCGTCTGAGCAGTTCTTC TRBV7-7 NA NA TRBJ2-1
CASQDWLTDTQYF TGTGCCAGTCAGGACTGGTTAACAGATACGCAGTATTTT TRBV19 NA NA TRBJ2-3
CASSLGGILGNQPQHF TGTGCCAGCAGCTTAGGGGGCATCTTGGGCAATCAGCCCCAGCATTTT TRBV7-6 NA NA TRBJ1-5
CASSPPGQGIFGGVVTEAFF TGTGCCAGCAGCCCACCGGGACAGGGGATCTTCGGAGGAGTAGTCACTGAAGCTTTCTTT TRBV11-3 NA TRBD1 TRBJ1-1
CASRGQGALNEQFF TGTGCCAGTAGGGGACAGGGGGCGCTCAATGAGCAGTTCTTC TRBV19 NA TRBD1 TRBJ2-1
CASSLTSGSAHNEQFF TGCGCCAGCAGCTTAACTAGCGGGAGTGCGCACAATGAGCAGTTCTTC TRBV4-1 NA TRBD2 TRBJ2-1
CASSLGLAGVGYEQYF TGTGCCAGCAGTTTGGGACTAGCGGGAGTGGGCTACGAGCAGTACTTC TRBV28 NA TRBD2 TRBJ2-7
CASSSRLGQGSYEQYF TGTGCCAGCAGCTCTAGACTGGGACAGGGCTCCTACGAGCAGTACTTC TRBV7-9 few TRBD1 TRBJ2-7
CAISDPNTEVVGKLFF TGTGCCATCAGTGACCCCAACACAGAGGTTGTGGGAAAACTGTTTTTT TRBV10-3 NA NA TRBJ1-4
CALNLAADYEQYF TGTGCCTTAAATTTAGCGGCGGACTACGAGCAGTACTTC TRBV30 NA NA TRBJ2-7
CASSRRHGNNEQFF TGTGCCAGCAGCCGGAGACATGGCAACAATGAGCAGTTCTTC TRBV11-3 NA NA TRBJ2-1
CASSLLGALGNQPQHF TGTGCCAGCAGTTTATTAGGGGCCTTGGGCAATCAGCCCCAGCATTTT TRBV27 few NA TRBJ1-5
CASSLRGARDNEQFF TGTGCCAGCAGCCTCAGGGGCGCTAGGGACAATGAGCAGTTCTTC TRBV13 NA NA TRBJ2-1
CASSEPDRVGEKLFF TGCGCCAGCAGTGAGCCGGACAGGGTCGGTGAAAAACTGTTTTTT TRBV10-2 once TRBD1 TRBJ1-4